This T cell receptor beta chain is drawn from a study of cytomegalovirus exposure and HLA in healthy donors. Study-wide results and limits: The tendency of first-cohort TCR clusters to co-occur in the roughly 130 validation repertoires emerged from a later analysis. TCR sequences were mostly rare, though some public TCRs occurred in many donors.

Concerning this clone itself: The antigen remains undetermined.

Germline V gene lookup returns CDR1 SGHRS and CDR2 YFSETQ. V lost 3 bases and J lost 1; bases outside the gene matches: 2. The CDR3 runs 14 residues. Separation from the roughly 690-subject first cohort characterized the roughly 130-subject validation cohort, to which the donors belonged. Produced via immunoSEQ multiplex PCR; TCRdb's table is partial and in-frame only. The sample consists of around 220,000 clones, roughly 84% of them appearing once. The receptor's source is a woman younger than 45 in good health and CMV-seropositive. This chain connects TRBV5-1 to TRBJ2-5; the match to TRBD1 covers 8 bases. Sample: PBMCs. CDR3 amino acids: CASSWTGSQETQYF. DNA for the CDR3: TGCGCCAGCAGCTGGACAGGGTCCCAAGAGACCCAGTACTTC.